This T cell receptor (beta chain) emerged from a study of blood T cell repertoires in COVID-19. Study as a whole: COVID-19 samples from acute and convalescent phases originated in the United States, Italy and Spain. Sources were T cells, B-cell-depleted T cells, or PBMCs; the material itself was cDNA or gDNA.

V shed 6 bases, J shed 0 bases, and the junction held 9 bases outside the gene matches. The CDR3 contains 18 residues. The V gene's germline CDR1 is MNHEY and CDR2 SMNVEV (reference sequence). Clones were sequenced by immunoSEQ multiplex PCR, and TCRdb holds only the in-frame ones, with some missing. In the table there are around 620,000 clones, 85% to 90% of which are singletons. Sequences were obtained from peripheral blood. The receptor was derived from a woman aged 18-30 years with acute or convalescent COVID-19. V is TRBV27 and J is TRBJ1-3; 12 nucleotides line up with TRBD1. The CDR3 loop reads CASRAGTGGPGSGNTIYF. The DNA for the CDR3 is TGTGCCAGCAGGGCCGGGACAGGGGGCCCAGGCTCTGGAAACACCATATATTTT.